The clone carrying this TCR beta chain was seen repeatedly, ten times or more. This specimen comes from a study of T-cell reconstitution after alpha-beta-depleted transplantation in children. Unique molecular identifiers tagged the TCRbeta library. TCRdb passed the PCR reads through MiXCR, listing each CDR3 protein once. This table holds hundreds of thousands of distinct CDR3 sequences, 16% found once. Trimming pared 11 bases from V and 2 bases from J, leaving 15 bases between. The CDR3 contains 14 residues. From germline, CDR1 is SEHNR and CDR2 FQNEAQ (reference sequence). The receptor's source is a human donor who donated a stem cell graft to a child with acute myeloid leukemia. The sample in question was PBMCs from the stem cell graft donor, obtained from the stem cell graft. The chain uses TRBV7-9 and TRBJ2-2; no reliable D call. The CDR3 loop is CALRLGVNTGELFF. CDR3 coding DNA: TGTGCCCTCCGGTTGGGCGTCAACACCGGGGAGCTGTTTTTT.